These T cell receptor beta chains were read from a single sample in a study of T cells in Graves' hyperthyroidism and ophthalmopathy. One entry per CDR3 protein, called by TCRdb with MiXCR from the multiplex PCR reads. The sample has 200,000 to 250,000 distinct CDR3 sequences, 15% to 20% seen once; the top ten hold about 29%. The sample taken for sequencing was blood. The source of these receptors is a woman aged 18-29 years with Graves' ophthalmopathy. Both conserved end residues are part of each CDR3. D genes are given only for firm matches. Clone size is given for some rows only: seen once, a few or many times, or a class if the clone is expanded.

j_gene	abundance	v_gene	d_gene	CDR3aa	CDR3nt
TRBJ1-1	many	TRBV6-2/TRBV6-3	NA	CASSYQSNTEAFF	TGTGCCAGCAGTTATCAGTCGAACACTGAAGCTTTCTTT
TRBJ1-3	many	TRBV28	NA	CASSSGPGWGGNTIYF	TGTGCCAGCAGCTCCGGACCAGGGTGGGGAGGAAACACCATATATTTT
TRBJ2-7	many	TRBV28	TRBD2	CASAIGLAGGSLYEQYF	TGTGCCAGCGCCATCGGACTAGCGGGAGGCTCACTCTACGAGCAGTACTTC
TRBJ1-2	many	TRBV30	NA	CACSPGPPTYGYTF	TGTGCCTGCTCCCCGGGGCCCCCGACCTATGGCTACACCTTC
TRBJ2-3	many	TRBV27	NA	CASSLTGRRTDTQYF	TGTGCCAGCAGTTTAACAGGGAGGAGGACAGATACGCAGTATTTT
TRBJ1-2	many	TRBV6-1	TRBD1	CASVKPGQGAWGYTF	TGTGCCAGCGTTAAGCCGGGACAGGGGGCTTGGGGCTACACCTTC
TRBJ2-3	NA	TRBV15	NA	CATSGVPGERLTDTQYF	TGTGCCACCAGCGGAGTTCCCGGGGAGCGGTTAACAGATACGCAGTATTTT
TRBJ2-3	many	TRBV6-2/TRBV6-3	NA	CASSYTRRGTDTQYF	TGTGCCAGCAGTTACACGCGGAGGGGAACAGATACGCAGTATTTT
TRBJ1-2	many	TRBV7-3	TRBD1	CASSLIRTGSYGYTF	TGTGCCAGCAGCTTAATTAGGACAGGGAGCTATGGCTACACCTTC
TRBJ1-3	few	TRBV18	NA	CASSSTAADTIYF	TGTGCCAGCTCAAGTACCGCCGCTGACACCATATATTTT
TRBJ1-2	many	TRBV5-5	NA	CASSLRIAWSDYGYTF	TGTGCCAGCAGCTTAAGGATAGCGTGGTCTGACTATGGCTACACCTTC
TRBJ2-1	many	TRBV7-7	NA	CANKEGFVSYNEQFF	TGTGCTAACAAGGAGGGGTTCGTCTCCTACAATGAGCAGTTCTTC
TRBJ2-5	few	TRBV5-1	TRBD1	CASSLVAGGFETQYF	TGCGCCAGCAGCTTGGTGGCAGGGGGCTTCGAGACCCAGTACTTC
TRBJ1-1	many	TRBV2	NA	CASKFGGTEAFF	TGTGCCAGCAAGTTCGGGGGCACTGAAGCTTTCTTT
TRBJ1-5	many	TRBV2	TRBD1	CASRGQGAGQPQHF	TGTGCCAGCAGGGGACAGGGGGCTGGTCAGCCCCAGCATTTT
TRBJ2-5	few	TRBV28	NA	CASSLAGSRKETQYF	TGTGCCAGCAGTTTAGCCGGGAGTCGCAAAGAGACCCAGTACTTC
TRBJ2-1	many	TRBV7-9	TRBD2	CASRPSGGASNEQFF	TGTGCCAGCAGGCCAAGCGGGGGGGCCTCCAATGAGCAGTTCTTC
TRBJ1-2	many	TRBV28	TRBD1	CASSHDRGRANYGYTF	TGTGCCAGCAGTCACGACAGGGGCCGAGCTAACTATGGCTACACCTTC
TRBJ2-7	many	TRBV27	NA	CASSPIRGLSYEQYF	TGTGCCAGCAGTCCAATACGAGGACTCTCCTACGAGCAGTACTTC
TRBJ1-1	many	TRBV12-3/TRBV12-4	NA	CASSPGDRVNTEAFF	TGTGCCAGCAGCCCGGGAGATAGGGTGAACACTGAAGCTTTCTTT
TRBJ2-1	many	TRBV6-5	NA	CASSYVGAVYNEQFF	TGTGCCAGCAGTTACGTAGGGGCCGTTTACAATGAGCAGTTCTTC
TRBJ1-1	many	TRBV30	NA	CAWTRGGAEAFF	TGTGCCTGGACTCGGGGAGGGGCTGAAGCTTTCTTT
TRBJ2-7	many	TRBV6-5	TRBD1	CASSYSDRVEQYF	TGTGCCAGCAGTTACTCGGACAGGGTCGAGCAGTACTTC
TRBJ2-1	many	TRBV7-3	TRBD2	CASSLNPAGVPSEQFF	TGTGCCAGCAGCTTAAATCCAGCGGGAGTACCCAGTGAGCAGTTCTTC
TRBJ2-7	NA	TRBV3-1	TRBD1	CASSPTGTGVGEQYF	TGTGCCAGCAGCCCAACCGGGACAGGGGTTGGAGAGCAGTACTTC
TRBJ1-1	many	TRBV10-3	NA	CAIKQGNTEAFF	TGTGCCATCAAGCAGGGGAACACTGAAGCTTTCTTT
TRBJ2-2	many	TRBV3-1	TRBD2	CASSRGGDGELFF	TGTGCCAGCAGCCGCGGGGGGGACGGGGAGCTGTTTTTT
TRBJ2-7	NA	TRBV28	TRBD2	CASNPTVRTSGRRNEQYF	TGTGCCAGCAACCCAACGGTGAGGACTAGCGGGAGGAGGAACGAGCAGTACTTC